One T cell receptor (beta chain) is described in this entry. This CDR3 spans 15 amino acids. Germline V gene sequence: CDR1 SGHRS, CDR2 YFSETQ. Trimming removed 5 bases from V and 4 bases from J, with 19 bases in between. The sample originates from a study of blood T cell repertoires in COVID-19. Sequencing used immunoSEQ multiplex PCR; TCRdb keeps in-frame clones, though not all of them. In the table there are tens of thousands of clones, roughly 90% of which are singletons. Sequencing used peripheral blood. The receptor's source is a man older than 75 with acute or convalescent COVID-19. The chain employs TRBV5-1 and TRBJ2-7; D perhaps matches TRBD2 (6 bases). The chain's CDR3 is CASRAAGRRVYEQYF. The CDR3 nucleotides read TGCGCCAGCAGGGCTGCGGGACGCAGGGTTTACGAGCAGTACTTC.